The source of this T cell receptor (beta chain) is a study of radiation and T cells in renal cell carcinoma. The CDR3 is 14 amino acids. Germline assignment: CDR1 GTSNPN and CDR2 SVGIG (reference sequence). V lost 7 bases, J lost 0 bases, and 13 bases lay in between. Stated time point: baseline pretreatment blood. Treatment described: 15 Gy SBRT to primary tumor, nephrectomy 4 weeks later. The tumor was a clear cell renal cell carcinoma. Using immunoSEQ multiplex PCR, the repertoire was profiled, and TCRdb retains in-frame clones only, with some absent. The data hold 130,000 or so clones, with over 80% observed a single time. Findings of the study overall: In blood, top tumor clones expanded by 2 weeks, shrinking by 4.

About this clone: The antigen is unknown.

V is TRBV30 and J is TRBJ1-3; D is uncertain. This clonotype was sampled from a woman aged 45-65 years with renal cell carcinoma. The specimen comprised blood, sampled from a patient whose treatment included radiotherapy and nephrectomy. CDR3 residues: CAYLLRDSGNTIYF. The CDR3 DNA reads as TGTGCCTACCTTCTCCGGGACTCTGGAAACACCATATATTTT. Looking up the rest from reference TRBV30 and TRBJ1-3 gives the full variable domain: SQTIHQWPATLVQPVGSPLSLECTVEGTSNPNLYWYRQAAGRGLQLLFYSVGIGQISSEVPQNLSASRPQDRQFILSSKKLLLSDSGFYLCAYLLRDSGNTIYFGEGSWLTVV.